A selection of T cell receptor beta chains follows, all from one sample in a study of shared clonotypes between healthy human individuals. Libraries were prepared by immunoSEQ multiplex PCR; TCRdb keeps only in-frame clonotypes and omits some of them. The sample has over 100,000 clones, roughly 70% seen once. Sequences were obtained from memory CD8+ T cells sorted from blood. Receptors were obtained from a woman in her thirties in good health. Both conserved end residues are part of each CDR3. The order of the fields is V gene, clone size, CDR3 length, J gene, D gene, CDR3 DNA, CDR3 protein. D genes are given only for firm matches. Clone size is shown for a subset of rows, as once, few, many or a class of expanded clone.

V: TRBV29-1; size: many; length: 14; J: TRBJ2-1; D: -; DNA: TGCAGCGTTGACTCCGCGGGAACCTACAATGAGCAGTTCTTC; CDR3: CSVDSAGTYNEQFF
V: TRBV28; size: -; length: 17; J: TRBJ1-1; D: TRBD1; DNA: TGTGCCAGCAGTTTAATACTACAGGGGTTTAGTAACACTGAAGCTTTCTTT; CDR3: CASSLILQGFSNTEAFF
V: TRBV6-6; size: -; length: 15; J: TRBJ1-1; D: TRBD1; DNA: TGTGCCAGCAGACGGACAGGGGAGATGAACACTGAAGCTTTCTTT; CDR3: CASRRTGEMNTEAFF
V: TRBV6-1; size: -; length: 14; J: TRBJ2-7; D: TRBD1; DNA: TGTGCCAGCAGCCCGTGGACAGGGGGCTACGAGCAGTACTTC; CDR3: CASSPWTGGYEQYF
V: TRBV6-1; size: few; length: 14; J: TRBJ2-2; D: -; DNA: TGTGCCAGCAGGTCAGGGCTGAACACCGGGGAGCTGTTTTTT; CDR3: CASRSGLNTGELFF
V: TRBV4-2; size: -; length: 16; J: TRBJ2-7; D: TRBD2; DNA: TGTGCCAGCAGCCAAGACCGGACTAGCGGGGGCTACGAGCAGTACTTC; CDR3: CASSQDRTSGGYEQYF
V: TRBV27; size: -; length: 17; J: TRBJ1-1; D: -; DNA: TGTGCCAGCAGTTCCCTCCGGACCCAAGGTCGGGGCACTGAAGCTTTCTTT; CDR3: CASSSLRTQGRGTEAFF
V: TRBV4-1; size: -; length: 15; J: TRBJ2-2; D: -; DNA: TGCGCCAGCAGCCCTGGCCGCGCCGTTTTCGGGGAGCTGTTTTTT; CDR3: CASSPGRAVFGELFF
V: TRBV7-8; size: -; length: 13; J: TRBJ2-5; D: -; DNA: TGTGCCAGCAGCCCCGACAGGCTGGAGACCCAGTACTTC; CDR3: CASSPDRLETQYF
V: TRBV28; size: -; length: 17; J: TRBJ1-1; D: -; DNA: TGTGCCAGCAGTTTATATGGTCTCGGCGACGGGAACACTGAAGCTTTCTTT; CDR3: CASSLYGLGDGNTEAFF
V: TRBV25-1; size: -; length: 12; J: TRBJ2-1; D: -; DNA: TGTGCCAGCGTGGACAGTTACAATGAGCAGTTCTTC; CDR3: CASVDSYNEQFF
V: TRBV11-2; size: -; length: 16; J: TRBJ2-1; D: -; DNA: TGTGCCAGCAGCTTAATCCGGGGTCCTTCCTACAATGAGCAGTTCTTC; CDR3: CASSLIRGPSYNEQFF
V: TRBV7-6; size: -; length: 13; J: TRBJ2-7; D: -; DNA: TGTGCCAGCAGCTCCCCCTCCGCCCACGAGCAGTACTTC; CDR3: CASSSPSAHEQYF
V: TRBV29-1; size: -; length: 13; J: TRBJ2-6; D: -; DNA: TGCAGCGTTGCTCAATCTGGGGCCAACGTCCTGACTTTC; CDR3: CSVAQSGANVLTF
V: TRBV7-2; size: -; length: 16; J: TRBJ1-2; D: -; DNA: TGTGCCAGCAGCCTCGTACCCCCCCCCAGGGACGATGGCTACACCTTC; CDR3: CASSLVPPPRDDGYTF
V: TRBV25-1; size: few; length: 16; J: TRBJ1-4; D: -; DNA: TGTGCCAGCAGTGAAAACATATGGGGCAGGAATGAAAAACTGTTTTTT; CDR3: CASSENIWGRNEKLFF
V: TRBV28; size: few; length: 13; J: TRBJ2-3; D: -; DNA: TGTGCCAGCACCCGAATTAGCACAGATACGCAGTATTTT; CDR3: CASTRISTDTQYF
V: TRBV27; size: -; length: 15; J: TRBJ2-4; D: -; DNA: TGTGCCAGCAGCCCAATAACTGAAGCCAAAAACATTCAGTACTTC; CDR3: CASSPITEAKNIQYF
V: TRBV7-6; size: -; length: 14; J: TRBJ1-1; D: -; DNA: TGTGCCAGCAGCTTAGGGAGGGTGTCGGCTGAAGCTTTCTTT; CDR3: CASSLGRVSAEAFF
V: TRBV7-8; size: -; length: 13; J: TRBJ1-2; D: -; DNA: TGTGCCAGCAGCGACAGGAACTGGGGCGGCTACACCTTC; CDR3: CASSDRNWGGYTF
V: TRBV25-1; size: -; length: 14; J: TRBJ1-1; D: -; DNA: TGTGCCAGCAGTGAAAGTGCAGGGACCGCTGAAGCTTTCTTT; CDR3: CASSESAGTAEAFF
V: TRBV7-9; size: -; length: 12; J: TRBJ2-7; D: -; DNA: TGTGCCAGCAGCTTATCGACGAACGAGCAGTACTTC; CDR3: CASSLSTNEQYF
V: TRBV2; size: -; length: 12; J: TRBJ2-7; D: -; DNA: TGTGCCAGCTCATGGGGGATCGACGAGCAGTACTTC; CDR3: CASSWGIDEQYF
V: TRBV4-2; size: -; length: 14; J: TRBJ1-2; D: -; DNA: TGTGCCAGCAGCTTGGGTTTGGACATCTATGGCTACACCTTC; CDR3: CASSLGLDIYGYTF
V: TRBV6-4; size: few; length: 14; J: TRBJ2-1; D: TRBD2; DNA: TGTGCCAGCAGTGACAAGCGGGAGGGTTCTGAGCAGTTCTTC; CDR3: CASSDKREGSEQFF
V: TRBV27; size: -; length: 18; J: TRBJ2-1; D: TRBD1; DNA: TGTGCCAGCAGTTCCCGGGACAGGGGCACCTTGACCTACAATGAGCAGTTCTTC; CDR3: CASSSRDRGTLTYNEQFF
V: TRBV25-1; size: -; length: 13; J: TRBJ2-7; D: TRBD2; DNA: TGTGCCAGCACCCAGCGGGACGGTGTGGAGCAGTACTTC; CDR3: CASTQRDGVEQYF
V: TRBV12-5; size: -; length: 12; J: TRBJ2-2; D: -; DNA: TGTGCTAGTGGTTTTAGCCCCGGGGAGCTGTTTTTT; CDR3: CASGFSPGELFF
V: TRBV2; size: -; length: 13; J: TRBJ2-1; D: -; DNA: TGTGCCAGCAGTCTAGGTCCTGTCTTAGGGCAGTTCTTC; CDR3: CASSLGPVLGQFF
V: TRBV5-1; size: -; length: 14; J: TRBJ1-1; D: TRBD1; DNA: TGCGCCAGCAGCAGGACAGGGCGTAACACTGAAGCTTTCTTT; CDR3: CASSRTGRNTEAFF
V: TRBV28; size: -; length: 16; J: TRBJ2-2; D: TRBD2; DNA: TGTGCCAGCAGTTCGGGACTAGCGGCGTTCAGGATGGAGCTGTTTTTT; CDR3: CASSSGLAAFRMELFF